The TCR beta chain under discussion was sequenced for a study of cytomegalovirus exposure and HLA in healthy donors. Study-level findings and limits: Listed as cytomegalovirus-associated were 150 to 200 TCR beta chains. The classifier, whose performance was assessed in both the original and validation cohorts, reportedly diagnosed cytomegalovirus status with high specificity and sensitivity.

About this clone: Its target is unknown.

Libraries were prepared by immunoSEQ multiplex PCR; TCRdb keeps only in-frame clonotypes and omits some of them. Among 130,000 to 150,000 clones, about four fifths were seen once, and the ten largest hold more than 1.4%. Trimming cost V 4 bases and J 3 bases; bases outside gene matches: 7. In germline, CDR1 is SGHDT, CDR2 YYEEEE. The CDR3 runs to 14 residues. The sequence was collected from a woman in her twenties or thirties in good health and CMV-seronegative. The sequenced material came from PBMCs. The chain combines TRBV5-6 with TRBJ2-7, with 7 bases matching TRBD1. The CDR3 spells CASSPRDSNYEQYF. The CDR3 DNA reads TGTGCCAGCAGCCCCCGGGACAGTAACTACGAGCAGTACTTC.